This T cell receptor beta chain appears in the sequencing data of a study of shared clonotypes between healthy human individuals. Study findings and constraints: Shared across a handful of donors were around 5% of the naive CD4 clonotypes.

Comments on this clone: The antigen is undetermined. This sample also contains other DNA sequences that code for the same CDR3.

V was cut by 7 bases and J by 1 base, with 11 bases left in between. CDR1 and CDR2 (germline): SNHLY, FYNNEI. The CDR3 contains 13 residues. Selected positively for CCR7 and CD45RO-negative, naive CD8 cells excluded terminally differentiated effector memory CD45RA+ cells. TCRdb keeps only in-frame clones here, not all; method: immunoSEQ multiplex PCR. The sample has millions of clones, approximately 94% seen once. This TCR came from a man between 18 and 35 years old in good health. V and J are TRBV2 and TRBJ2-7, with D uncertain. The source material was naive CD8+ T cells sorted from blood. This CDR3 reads CASTDGVSYEQYF. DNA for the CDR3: TGTGCCAGCACCGACGGTGTATCCTACGAGCAGTACTTC. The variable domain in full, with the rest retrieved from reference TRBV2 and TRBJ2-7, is EPEVTQTPSHQVTQMGQEVILRCVPISNHLYFYWYRQILGQKVEFLVSFYNNEISEKSEIFDDQFSVERPDGSNFTLKIRSTKLEDSAMYFCASTDGVSYEQYFGPGTRLTVT.